This TCR beta chain is from a study of early T cells in non-severe SARS-CoV-2 infection. The trim removed 2 bases at V and 6 bases at J, leaving 11 bases unmatched. The CDR3 totals 18 residues. Germline V gives CDR1 SGHAT, CDR2 FQNNGV. TCRdb processed the 5' RACE reads anew with MiXCR; each CDR3 protein has one entry. The repertoire includes roughly 50,000 distinct CDR3 sequences, around 6% of them detected once, and roughly 4.7% sits in the top ten. The rearrangement uses TRBV11-2 and TRBJ2-2, with 11 positions matching TRBD2. This clonotype was obtained from an adult who was a healthcare worker with PCR-confirmed SARS-CoV-2 infection or an uninfected control (not recorded which). The sample comprised whole blood. CDR3 region: CASSLSTSGGRTSGELFF. The CDR3, as DNA: TGTGCCAGCAGCTTATCAACTAGCGGGGGCAGGACATCCGGGGAGCTGTTTTTT.